The T cell receptor beta chain under discussion was sequenced for a study of cytomegalovirus exposure and HLA in healthy donors. Germline V CDR1 and CDR2: SGHRS, YFSETQ. CDR3 length: 17 residues. V lost 0 bases to trimming and J lost 2 bases; unmatched junction nucleotides: 9. Primers for the PCR totalled 60 Vbeta and 13 Jbeta. Sequenced by immunoSEQ multiplex PCR; TCRdb stores in-frame clones only, minus some. The table has about 160,000 clones, 70% to 80% seen once. The source material was PBMCs. This receptor was identified in a man aged 35-49 years in good health and CMV-seronegative. The chain couples TRBV5-1 to TRBJ1-2; 8 nucleotides align to TRBD1. The CDR3 reads CASSLGRQGNTNYGYTF. Written as DNA, the CDR3 is TGCGCCAGCAGCTTGGGAAGACAGGGGAATACGAACTATGGCTACACCTTC.